The rows below give T cell receptor beta chains drawn from one sample of a study of blood T cell repertoires in COVID-19. This table comes from immunoSEQ multiplex PCR, and its TCRdb copy is limited to in-frame clones, with some not included. The sample shows 250,000 to 300,000 clones, 89% of them seen only once. Material for sequencing was PBMCs or T cells enriched from blood (not recorded which). These receptors were obtained from a woman in her thirties or forties who had recovered from COVID-19. CDR3s include the opening cysteine and the closing phenylalanine or tryptophan. The D gene is left open where the match is weak. Some rows have no size entry. The others give once, few or many, or a class for an expanded clone.

j_call d_call clone_size v_call cdr3_nt cdr3_aa
TRBJ1-5 NA NA TRBV4-1 TGCGCCAGCAGCCGTCCAGGGAATCAGCCCCAGCATTTT CASSRPGNQPQHF
TRBJ2-5 NA NA TRBV10-2 TGCGCCAGCAGTGAACCAACAGGGCAGGCCGTTAAAGAGACCCAGTACTTC CASSEPTGQAVKETQYF
TRBJ1-3 NA NA TRBV3-1/TRBV3-2 TGTGCCAGCACCCCTTCTGGAAACACCATATATTTT CASTPSGNTIYF
TRBJ2-3 NA NA TRBV5-8 TGTGCCAGCAGGGGCGAATCAACAGATACGCAGTATTTT CASRGESTDTQYF
TRBJ2-7 TRBD2 few TRBV7-2 TGTGCCAGCAGCTTAGTCGGGACTAGCGGGAGTCGTGCCTACGAGCAGTACTTC CASSLVGTSGSRAYEQYF
TRBJ2-7 TRBD2 NA TRBV7-6 TGTGCCAGCAGCCCCAGCGGGGTGGGCTCCTACGAGCAGTACTTC CASSPSGVGSYEQYF
TRBJ2-7 NA NA TRBV11-2 TGTGCCAGCAGCTTAGAGGCCATTTACGAGCAGTACTTC CASSLEAIYEQYF
TRBJ2-3 TRBD2 NA TRBV10-3 TGTGCCATGAGTAGCGGGGGGGGAGATACGCAGTATTTT CAMSSGGGDTQYF
TRBJ1-1 NA NA TRBV6-4 TGTGCCAGCAGTGCCTCCGGGGGTTTGGGCACTGAAGCTTTCTTT CASSASGGLGTEAFF
TRBJ2-1 TRBD2 NA TRBV5-1 TGCGCCAGCAGCTCTACGGGAGCTCGAGGGACTAGTAACTACAATGAGCAGTTCTTC CASSSTGARGTSNYNEQFF
TRBJ2-5 TRBD2 NA TRBV4-3 TGCGCCAGCAGCCAAGAGGTAGCGGGCCGGGGGACCCAGTACTTC CASSQEVAGRGTQYF
TRBJ2-3 TRBD1 NA TRBV18 TGTGCCAGCTCTCCCGGGACAGGGGGCAAAGATACGCAGTATTTT CASSPGTGGKDTQYF
TRBJ1-2 NA NA TRBV19 TGTGCCAGTAGTATAGATCAGCAGGGTAACTATGGCTACACCTTC CASSIDQQGNYGYTF
TRBJ2-7 NA NA TRBV9 TGTGCCAGCAGCCCCCGAACGGGGGGCACGGTCTACGAGCAGTACTTC CASSPRTGGTVYEQYF
TRBJ2-1 NA NA TRBV5-1 TGCGCCAGCACTAAATCCCCTGGAGCCAACATCGCGAATGAGCAGTTCTTC CASTKSPGANIANEQFF
TRBJ2-5 TRBD1 once TRBV2 TGTGCCAGCAGTTGGGACAGGGCCCAAGAGACCCAGTACTTC CASSWDRAQETQYF
TRBJ2-1 TRBD2 NA TRBV27 TGTGCCAGCAGTTTATCGCCCCCAGCGGGGGGGCCTCGTAGTGAGCAGTTCTTC CASSLSPPAGGPRSEQFF
TRBJ2-5 TRBD1 NA TRBV27 TGTGCCAGCAGTTTATCCGCCAGGGGGCCCCAAGAAGTGACCCAGTACTTC CASSLSARGPQEVTQYF
TRBJ1-2 TRBD1 NA TRBV4-1 TGCGCCAGCAGCCAAGTCTCCAGGGGGCCTAACTATGGCTACACCTTC CASSQVSRGPNYGYTF
TRBJ2-1 TRBD2 NA TRBV11-3 TGTGCCAGCAGCCGAAGCGGGGCCGACTCCTACAATGAGCAGTTCTTC CASSRSGADSYNEQFF
TRBJ1-4 NA NA TRBV10-1 TGCGCCAGCAGTGTACACAGAGAAAAACTGTTTTTT CASSVHREKLFF
TRBJ1-5 NA NA TRBV10-3 TGTGCCATCAGTGGACAGAGGAATCAGCCCCAGCATTTT CAISGQRNQPQHF
TRBJ2-7 NA NA TRBV9 TGTGCCAGCAGCCCCCGCGACAGTAACTACGAGCAGTACTTC CASSPRDSNYEQYF
TRBJ1-6 NA once TRBV9 TGTGCCAGCAGCTTTGGACAGAGCTCTTCACCCCTCCACTTT CASSFGQSSSPLHF
TRBJ1-2 NA NA TRBV30 TGTGCCTGGAGGTCTCGCATCACACGACAGTCCTATGGCTACACCTTC CAWRSRITRQSYGYTF
TRBJ2-7 TRBD1 NA TRBV5-1 TGCGCCAGCAGCTTGGGAGGTCGGGGACAGGGGGCAGAAGAGCAGTACTTC CASSLGGRGQGAEEQYF
TRBJ2-7 TRBD2 once TRBV6-5 TGTGCCAGCAGCCGACTAGCGGGAGACCACGAGCAGTACTTC CASSRLAGDHEQYF
TRBJ2-6 TRBD2 NA TRBV18 TGTGCCAGCTCACCAGCGGGGGGAAGCTCTGGGGCCAACGTCCTGACTTTC CASSPAGGSSGANVLTF
TRBJ1-1 NA NA TRBV6-6 TGTGCCAGCAGTTATGGTCAGGGACTTGAAGCTTTCTTT CASSYGQGLEAFF
TRBJ1-6 TRBD1 NA TRBV3-1/TRBV3-2 TGTGCCAGCAGCCTCGGACAGGGTAATTCACCCCTCCACTTT CASSLGQGNSPLHF
TRBJ2-7 TRBD1 NA TRBV30 TGTGCCTGGAGTGGCCTACAGGGGCTTTCCTACGAGCAGTACTTC CAWSGLQGLSYEQYF
TRBJ2-7 TRBD1 NA TRBV7-6 TGTGCCAGCAGCTTAGCGAACAGGGGGCTATACGAGCAGTACTTC CASSLANRGLYEQYF
TRBJ1-1 NA NA TRBV1 TGCACCAGCAGAGACAGGGGAGACACTGAAGCTTTCTTT CTSRDRGDTEAFF
TRBJ2-5 NA NA TRBV18 TGTGCCAGCTCACCTCGGGAAGAGGGAGAGACCCAGTACTTC CASSPREEGETQYF
TRBJ2-3 NA NA TRBV2 TGTGCCAGCAGGGCCCAGGGCCAGAGCACAGATACGCAGTATTTT CASRAQGQSTDTQYF
TRBJ1-2 NA once TRBV5-4 TGTGCCAGCAGCTTTATCGCTCAAGCAGGGGCCGGCTACACCTTC CASSFIAQAGAGYTF
TRBJ1-2 TRBD1 NA TRBV7-9 TGTGCCAGCAGCTACAGACAGGGTGTAGACGGCTACACCTTC CASSYRQGVDGYTF
TRBJ2-1 TRBD2 NA TRBV27 TGTGCCAGCAGTACCTCCGGGACTAGCGGGATTCGTAATGAGCAGTTCTTC CASSTSGTSGIRNEQFF
TRBJ2-5 TRBD2 NA TRBV6-2/TRBV6-3 TGTGCCAGCAGTTACTCCTTGGGACTAGCGGAAACACAAGAGACCCAGTACTTC CASSYSLGLAETQETQYF
TRBJ2-1 TRBD2 NA TRBV3-1/TRBV3-2 TGTGCCAGCAGCCGAAGGCTAGCGGGAGTATATAATGAGCAGTTCTTC CASSRRLAGVYNEQFF
TRBJ2-7 NA NA TRBV10-2 TGCGCCAGCAGTGAGTCCTCGGGGAACGAGCAGTACTTC CASSESSGNEQYF
TRBJ1-4 TRBD1 NA TRBV11-2 TGTGCCAGCAGCTCGACAGGGGGCGCGAATGAAAAACTGTTTTTT CASSSTGGANEKLFF
TRBJ1-2 NA few TRBV4-2 TGTGCCAGCAGCCAAGAAGGGGACACGCTCTATGGCTACACCTTC CASSQEGDTLYGYTF
TRBJ2-7 NA NA TRBV6-2/TRBV6-3 TGTGCCAGCAGTTACTCGACCCACGGCGGTCCCTACGAGCAGTACTTC CASSYSTHGGPYEQYF
TRBJ2-5 TRBD2 NA TRBV5-1 TGCGCCAGCAGCTTGGATACGGGAGCGGGGGAGACCCAGTACTTC CASSLDTGAGETQYF
TRBJ1-6 NA NA TRBV9 TGTGCCAGCAGCGTAGAAGTTTCTGAGGATTCACCCCTCCACTTT CASSVEVSEDSPLHF
TRBJ2-1 NA NA TRBV10-3 TGTGCCATCAGTCGATCAGGGGGGAGGGAGCAGTTCTTC CAISRSGGREQFF
TRBJ1-1 NA NA TRBV7-3 TGTGCCAGCAGCTTAATAGGCGCGAGGGGAGGCACTGAAGCTTTCTTT CASSLIGARGGTEAFF
TRBJ2-1 TRBD2 NA TRBV4-3 TGCGCCAGCAGCCCCCTCCTCGGCGGGAGGGGTGAGCAGTTCTTC CASSPLLGGRGEQFF
TRBJ2-3 TRBD1 NA TRBV18 TGTGCCAGCTCACAACCACAGGGGGCAGATACGCAGTATTTT CASSQPQGADTQYF